The entry below describes one T cell receptor (beta chain). Its antigen is still unknown. It was with 60 Vbeta and 13 Jbeta primers that the PCR ran. Using immunoSEQ multiplex PCR, the repertoire was profiled, and TCRdb retains in-frame clones only, with some absent. This sample yields some 140,000 clones, of which around 80% are seen a single time; roughly 6.8% belongs to the top ten. Germline V CDR1 and CDR2: MNHNY, SVGAGI (reference sequence). The CDR3 length is 15 residues. Trimming took 0 bases from V and 0 from J, leaving 6 bases between them. The data were obtained in a study of cytomegalovirus exposure and HLA in healthy donors. Whole-study findings and limits: Across HLA loci, a later analysis found differing TCR association rates, with DRB1 most and HLA-C fewest.

The sequencing sample was made of PBMCs. The TCR comes from a man in his forties in good health and CMV-seropositive. The genes are TRBV6-6 and TRBJ1-3, with D possibly matching TRBD1 (5 bases). CDR3 DNA sequence: TGTGCCAGCAGTTACTCCGACAGCTCTGGAAACACCATATATTTT. Translated: CASSYSDSSGNTIYF.